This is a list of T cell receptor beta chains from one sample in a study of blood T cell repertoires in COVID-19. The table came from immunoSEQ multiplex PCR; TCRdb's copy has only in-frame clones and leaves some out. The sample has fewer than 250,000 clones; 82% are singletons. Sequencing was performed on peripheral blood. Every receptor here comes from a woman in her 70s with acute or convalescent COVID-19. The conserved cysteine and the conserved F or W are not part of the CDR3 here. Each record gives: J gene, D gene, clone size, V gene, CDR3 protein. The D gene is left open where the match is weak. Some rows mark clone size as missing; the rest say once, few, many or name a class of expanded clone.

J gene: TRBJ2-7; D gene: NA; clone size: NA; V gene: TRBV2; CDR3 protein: ASSEGAGTSFAYEQY
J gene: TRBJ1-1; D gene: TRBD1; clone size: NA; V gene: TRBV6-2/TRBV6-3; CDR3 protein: ASSGQGAAF
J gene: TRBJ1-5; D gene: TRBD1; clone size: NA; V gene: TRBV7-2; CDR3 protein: ASSPNPTGSSNQPQH
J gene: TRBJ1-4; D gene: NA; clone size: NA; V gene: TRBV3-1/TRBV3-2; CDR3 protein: ASSQLEKLF
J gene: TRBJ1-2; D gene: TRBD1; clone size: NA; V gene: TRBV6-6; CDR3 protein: ASTPGGLGYGYT
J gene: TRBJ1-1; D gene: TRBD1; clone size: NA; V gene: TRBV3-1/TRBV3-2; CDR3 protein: ASSRLQGVNTEAF
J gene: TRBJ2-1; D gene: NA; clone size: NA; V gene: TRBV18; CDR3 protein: ASHFLQKPYNEQF
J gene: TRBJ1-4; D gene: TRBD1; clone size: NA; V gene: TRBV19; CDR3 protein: ASRTGTGENEKLF
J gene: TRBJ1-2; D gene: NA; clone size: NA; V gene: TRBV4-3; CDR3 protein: ASSQAIEGLYGYT
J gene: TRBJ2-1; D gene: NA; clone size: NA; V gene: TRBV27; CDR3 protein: ASNPEGVGAYNEQF
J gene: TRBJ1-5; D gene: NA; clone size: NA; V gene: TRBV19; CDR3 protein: ASSGLGQPQH
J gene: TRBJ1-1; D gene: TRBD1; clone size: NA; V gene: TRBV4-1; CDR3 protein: ASSQGGGTLNTEAF
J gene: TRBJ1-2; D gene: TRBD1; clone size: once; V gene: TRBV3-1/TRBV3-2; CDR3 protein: ASSPRQGVLIYGYT
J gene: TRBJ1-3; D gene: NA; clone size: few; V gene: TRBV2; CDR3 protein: ASNGNSGNTIY
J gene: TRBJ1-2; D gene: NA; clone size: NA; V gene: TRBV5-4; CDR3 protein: ASSLLGSTAYGYT
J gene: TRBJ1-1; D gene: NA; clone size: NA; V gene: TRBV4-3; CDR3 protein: ASSQTRGFGAF
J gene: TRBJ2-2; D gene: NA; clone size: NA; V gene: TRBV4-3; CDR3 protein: ASSQFHRVAGELF
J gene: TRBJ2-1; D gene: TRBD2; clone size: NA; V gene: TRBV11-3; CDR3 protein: ASSPFRGGNNEQF
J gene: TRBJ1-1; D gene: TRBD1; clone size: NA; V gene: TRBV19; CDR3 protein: ASSVQGALNTEAF
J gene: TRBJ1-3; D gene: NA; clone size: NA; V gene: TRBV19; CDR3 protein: ASNHRGRGPSGNTIY
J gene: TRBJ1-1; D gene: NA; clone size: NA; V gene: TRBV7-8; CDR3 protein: ASRSNRGTEAF
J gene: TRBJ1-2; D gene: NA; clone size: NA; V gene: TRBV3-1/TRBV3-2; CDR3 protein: ASLLWAVGYT
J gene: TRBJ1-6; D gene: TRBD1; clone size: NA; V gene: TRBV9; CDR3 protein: ASSLRTGSSYNSPLH
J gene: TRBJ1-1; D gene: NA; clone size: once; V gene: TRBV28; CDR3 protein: ASSFPGQRNTEAF
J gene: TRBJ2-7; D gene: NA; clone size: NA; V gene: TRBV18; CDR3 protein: ASSPGAGDYEQY
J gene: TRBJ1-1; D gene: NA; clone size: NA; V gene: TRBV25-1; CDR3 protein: ASSANLGLTSSAEAF
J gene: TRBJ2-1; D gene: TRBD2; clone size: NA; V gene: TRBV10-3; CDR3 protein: AISGLAGEGEQF
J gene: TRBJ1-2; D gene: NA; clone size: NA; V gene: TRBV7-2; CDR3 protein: ASSSQGVEGYT
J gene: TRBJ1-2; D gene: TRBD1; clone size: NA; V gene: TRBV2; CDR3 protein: ASSDRDRGYGYT
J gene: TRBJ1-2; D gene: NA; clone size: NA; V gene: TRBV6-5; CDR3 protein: ASSLAGRNYGYT
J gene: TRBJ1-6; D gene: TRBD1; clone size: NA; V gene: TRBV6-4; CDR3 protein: ASSLQGAANSPLH
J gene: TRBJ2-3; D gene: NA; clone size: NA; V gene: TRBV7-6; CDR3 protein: ASSPGQTPTDTQY
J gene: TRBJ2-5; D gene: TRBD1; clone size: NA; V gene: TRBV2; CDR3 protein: ASSVQGGQETQY
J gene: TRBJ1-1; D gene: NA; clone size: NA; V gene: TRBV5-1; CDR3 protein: ASSFRGGDTEAF
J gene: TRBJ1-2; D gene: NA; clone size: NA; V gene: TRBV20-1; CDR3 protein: SASAGVANGYT
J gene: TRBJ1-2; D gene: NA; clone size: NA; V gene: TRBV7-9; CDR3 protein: ADRESNGYT
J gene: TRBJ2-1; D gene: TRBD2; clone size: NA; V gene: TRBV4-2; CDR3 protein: ASTEAGGPPSAQF
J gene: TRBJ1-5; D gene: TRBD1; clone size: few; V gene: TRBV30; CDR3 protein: AWSVGQGLGNQPQH
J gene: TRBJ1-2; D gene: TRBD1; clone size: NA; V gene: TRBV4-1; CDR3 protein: ASSQPLRTGGNYGYT
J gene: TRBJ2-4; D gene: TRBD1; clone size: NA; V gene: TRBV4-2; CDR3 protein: ASSQEIGGGNIQY
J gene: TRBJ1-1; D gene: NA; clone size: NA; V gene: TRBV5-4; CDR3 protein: ASSLQGNTEAF
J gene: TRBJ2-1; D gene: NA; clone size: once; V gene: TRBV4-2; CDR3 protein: ASSQVGSRDFEQF